The sequence of this TCR beta chain was determined in a study of blood T cell repertoires in COVID-19. Germline lookup yields CDR1 SGHRS and CDR2 YFSETQ. This CDR3 comprises 15 residues. The V end lost 6 bases, the J end lost 3 bases, and 19 bases lay between the germline ends. Profiled with immunoSEQ multiplex PCR; TCRdb holds only in-frame clones, not every one. The sample consists of 210,000 or so clones, roughly 80% of them appearing once. This clonotype was obtained from a human donor in a cohort sampled during active COVID-19. Sequences were obtained from peripheral blood. The chain couples TRBV5-1 to TRBJ2-7; TRBD2 is a possible D gene (5 bases). CDR3 sequence: CASTPNPDSHYEQYF. In DNA, the CDR3 is TGCGCCAGCACCCCTAACCCGGACTCCCACTACGAGCAGTACTTC.